This TCR beta chain was captured by sequencing in a study of post-analysis software for immune sequencing data. Notes on this clonotype: The target antigen is unknown.

TCR beta cDNA libraries included unique molecular identifiers. With roughly 0.95 to 11 million T cells as the source, approximately 450,000 cDNA molecules resulted. TCRdb recomputed calls from the PCR reads with MiXCR, one row per CDR3 protein. This table has a few hundred thousand distinct CDR3 sequences, around 34% appearing once. The germline gives CDR1 SGHKS, CDR2 YYEKEE (reference sequence). The germline V and J ends were trimmed by 4 bases and 4 bases, with 14 bases remaining between them. The length of the CDR3 is 14 residues. General observations from the study: The authors found that F measure strongly co-clustered same-batch samples. Patients carried five TRBV segments more frequently than controls did, and TRBV5-6, TRBV5-1 and TRBV20-1 were among them.

This TCR was sampled from a girl younger than 18 with multiple sclerosis. This chain joins TRBV5-5 and TRBJ1-1; TRBD1 is a possible D gene (6 bases). Specimen: blood. The CDR3 loop reads CASSVGTFGTEAFF. CDR3 nucleotides: TGTGCCAGCAGCGTGGGGACATTTGGCACTGAAGCTTTCTTT.